These T cell receptor beta chains were read from a single sample in a study of blood T cell repertoires in COVID-19. Here immunoSEQ multiplex PCR was the method, and the copy in TCRdb shows in-frame clones only, minus some. The repertoire holds about 160,000 clones, with 82% as singletons. Sample: peripheral blood. The receptors shown here come from a human donor with acute or convalescent COVID-19. The donor label of this sample is uncertain. Both conserved end residues are part of each CDR3. D genes are given only for firm matches. Only some rows state a clone size, as once, few, many or a class for expanded clones.

D gene	V gene	clone size	J gene	CDR3 DNA	CDR3 protein
.	TRBV10-3	.	TRBJ2-5	TGTGCCATCAGTCGCGGCCCGGGGTCCCAGTACTTC	CAISRGPGSQYF
.	TRBV10-2	.	TRBJ1-6	TGCGCCAGCAGTTTCCCTCGGGGGGAGGGTAATTCACCCCTCCACTTT	CASSFPRGEGNSPLHF
.	TRBV5-1	.	TRBJ1-3	TGCGCCAGTAGCGAGGGATCCGGAAACACCATATATTTT	CASSEGSGNTIYF
.	TRBV19	.	TRBJ1-1	TGTGCCAGTAGTATGTCGCGAGACTGGGAAGCTTTCTTT	CASSMSRDWEAFF
.	TRBV5-1	.	TRBJ1-3	TGCGCCAGCAGCTTGTCCGCGGGGGATCGAAACACCATATATTTT	CASSLSAGDRNTIYF
.	TRBV7-9	.	TRBJ2-5	TGTGCCAGCAGCCCCCTCCGGGGGGCCCTTACTGGCCAAGAGACCCAGTACTTC	CASSPLRGALTGQETQYF
.	TRBV6-6	.	TRBJ1-5	TGTGCCAGCAGTCCCGCGGGGTACGGGATTGGCAATCAGCCCCAGCATTTT	CASSPAGYGIGNQPQHF
.	TRBV27	.	TRBJ2-5	TGTGCCAGCTCCACCGCCATCTTTGGGCCCCAGTACTTC	CASSTAIFGPQYF
TRBD2	TRBV2	.	TRBJ2-1	TGTGCCAGCAGTGGGACTAGCGGGGGAGATTACAATGAGCAGTTCTTC	CASSGTSGGDYNEQFF
.	TRBV11-2	.	TRBJ1-1	TGTGCCAGCACCCTCGGAAGGGGAACTGAAGCTTTCTTT	CASTLGRGTEAFF
TRBD1	TRBV7-9	.	TRBJ1-5	TGTGCCAGCAGCGGGCCTGGGACAGGGAGCAATCAGCCCCAGCATTTT	CASSGPGTGSNQPQHF
.	TRBV30	.	TRBJ1-5	TGTGCCTGGAGTATGGGGGCTCTCCAGCCCCAGCATTTT	CAWSMGALQPQHF
TRBD2	TRBV6-2/TRBV6-3	.	TRBJ2-5	TGTGCCAGCAGTTCCGCTAGCGGCCTCCAAGAGACCCAGTACTTC	CASSSASGLQETQYF
.	TRBV12-3/TRBV12-4	.	TRBJ1-5	TGTGCCAGCACCCTTCCCAATCAGCCCCAGCATTTT	CASTLPNQPQHF
.	TRBV18	.	TRBJ1-1	TGTGCCAGCTCACCAAGTGCGGACACTGAAGCTTTCTTT	CASSPSADTEAFF
TRBD1	TRBV23-1	.	TRBJ1-1	TGCGCCAGTAACTACAGGGGAGTGCACACTGAAGCTTTCTTT	CASNYRGVHTEAFF
TRBD1	TRBV14	few	TRBJ1-1	TGTGCCAGCAGCCAAAACAGGGGCACTGAAGCTTTCTTT	CASSQNRGTEAFF
TRBD1	TRBV19	.	TRBJ1-2	TGTGCCAGTAGTATCGCCGGGACAGGGAGCAACTATGGCTACACCTTC	CASSIAGTGSNYGYTF
.	TRBV9	many	TRBJ1-1	TGTGCCAGCAGCCCTCAGGCCGTAGGGGACACTGAAGCTTTCTTT	CASSPQAVGDTEAFF
TRBD1	TRBV7-2	.	TRBJ1-5	TGTGCCAGCAGCTTAGAAACGGGACAGGGTCGGCCCCAGCATTTT	CASSLETGQGRPQHF
.	TRBV9	.	TRBJ1-1	TGTGCCAGCAGCCCTCAGACAGTCATGAACACTGAAGCTTTCTTT	CASSPQTVMNTEAFF
.	TRBV15	.	TRBJ2-3	TGTGCCACCAGCAGAATAGCCAAAAGCACAGATACGCAGTATTTT	CATSRIAKSTDTQYF
.	TRBV10-3	.	TRBJ1-2	TGTGCCATCAGTGCCTTAACCGGAGACTATGGCTACACCTTC	CAISALTGDYGYTF
.	TRBV25-1	few	TRBJ1-2	TGTGCCAGCAGTGAAGGTACAGCCGTCTATGGCTACACCTTC	CASSEGTAVYGYTF
.	TRBV24-1	.	TRBJ2-3	TGTGCCACCAGTGAGGCTAGCACAGATACGCAGTATTTT	CATSEASTDTQYF
.	TRBV18	.	TRBJ1-1	TGTGCCAGCTCACCAAAGGGGCAGAACACTGAAGCTTTCTTT	CASSPKGQNTEAFF
.	TRBV3-1/TRBV3-2	.	TRBJ1-1	TGTGCCAGCAGCCAGGGGACACGACCTGGGGAAGCTTTCTTT	CASSQGTRPGEAFF
.	TRBV4-1	.	TRBJ1-5	TGCGCCAGCAGCCAAGAAATCTCGTATAGCAATCAGCCCCAGCATTTT	CASSQEISYSNQPQHF
.	TRBV29-1	.	TRBJ1-4	TGCAGCGTTGGGGCGGCCCAGGGTCAGGGTAATGAAAAACTGTTTTTT	CSVGAAQGQGNEKLFF
.	TRBV20-1	.	TRBJ1-1	TGCAGTGCTGCCGACAATTATGAAGCTTTCTTT	CSAADNYEAFF
TRBD1	TRBV18	few	TRBJ2-5	TGTGCCAGCTCACGACAGGGGGCCGGGGAGACCCAGTACTTC	CASSRQGAGETQYF
.	TRBV7-2	.	TRBJ1-4	TGTGCCAGCAGCTTAGGGCAGGTCCCCGAAAAACTGTTTTTT	CASSLGQVPEKLFF
TRBD1	TRBV18	.	TRBJ1-3	TGTGCCAGCTCACCGGAGGACAGGGCAGGGGGAAACACCATATATTTT	CASSPEDRAGGNTIYF
TRBD1	TRBV27	once	TRBJ1-2	TGTGCCAGCAGTTTGGGACAGGGGGCAATTGGCACCTTC	CASSLGQGAIGTF